Sequencing of this T cell receptor (beta chain) was carried out in a study of blood T cells in healthy people across ages. Primers used in a second PCR of about 7 to 12 cycles were a sample-barcoded 5' primer and a J-beta primer mix. A single record per CDR3 protein comes from TCRdb applying MiXCR to the 5' RACE reads. The sample includes 1.4 million to 1.5 million distinct CDR3 sequences, 40% to 50% of them seen just once. The CDR3 runs to 14 residues. V gave up 5 bases and J gave up 2 bases; unmatched junction bases: 5. The germline CDR1 and CDR2 sequences are SGDLS and YYNGEE. The receptor's source is a woman aged 18-29 years in good health. The chain carries TRBV9 and TRBJ2-3, with 7 bases that match TRBD1. The specimen was blood. CDR3 amino acids: CASRGDSLTDTQYF. Written as DNA, the CDR3 is TGTGCCAGCAGGGGGGACAGCCTCACAGATACGCAGTATTTT.